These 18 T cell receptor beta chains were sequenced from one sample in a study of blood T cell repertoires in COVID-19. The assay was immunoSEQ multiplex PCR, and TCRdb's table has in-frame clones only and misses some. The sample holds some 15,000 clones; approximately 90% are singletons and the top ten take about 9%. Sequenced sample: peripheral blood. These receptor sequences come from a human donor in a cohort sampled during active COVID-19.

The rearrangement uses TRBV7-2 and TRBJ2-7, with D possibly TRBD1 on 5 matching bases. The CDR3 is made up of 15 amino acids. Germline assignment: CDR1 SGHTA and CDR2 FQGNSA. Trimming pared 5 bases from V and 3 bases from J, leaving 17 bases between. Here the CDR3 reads CASSAAQGGNYEQYF. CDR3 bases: TGTGCCAGCAGCGCGGCCCAGGGTGGGAACTACGAGCAGTACTTC.

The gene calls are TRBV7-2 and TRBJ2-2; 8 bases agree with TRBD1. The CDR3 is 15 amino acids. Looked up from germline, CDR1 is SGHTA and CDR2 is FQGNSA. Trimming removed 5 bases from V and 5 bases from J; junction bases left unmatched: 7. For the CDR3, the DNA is TGTGCCAGCAGCGCCCGACAGGGGTCGACCGGGGAGCTGTTTTTT. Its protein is CASSARQGSTGELFF.

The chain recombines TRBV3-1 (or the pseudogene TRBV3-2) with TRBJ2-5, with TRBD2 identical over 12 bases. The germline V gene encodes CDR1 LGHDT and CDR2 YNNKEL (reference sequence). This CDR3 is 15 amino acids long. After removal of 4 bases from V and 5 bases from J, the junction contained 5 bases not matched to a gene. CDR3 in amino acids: CASSPTSGGRETQYF. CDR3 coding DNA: TGTGCCAGCAGCCCGACTAGCGGGGGCAGGGAGACCCAGTACTTC.

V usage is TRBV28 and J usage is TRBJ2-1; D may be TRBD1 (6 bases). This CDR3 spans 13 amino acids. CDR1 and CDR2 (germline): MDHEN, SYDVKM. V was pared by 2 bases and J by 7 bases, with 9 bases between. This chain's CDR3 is CASSLVRGNEQFF. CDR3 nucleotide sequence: TGTGCCAGCAGTTTAGTAAGGGGGAATGAGCAGTTCTTC.

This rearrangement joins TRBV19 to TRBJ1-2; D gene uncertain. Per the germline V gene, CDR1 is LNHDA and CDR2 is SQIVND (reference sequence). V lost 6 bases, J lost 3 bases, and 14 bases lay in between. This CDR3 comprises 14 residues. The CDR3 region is CASRLTHSDYGYTF. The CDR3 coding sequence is TGTGCCAGTAGGCTCACACATAGCGACTATGGCTACACCTTC.

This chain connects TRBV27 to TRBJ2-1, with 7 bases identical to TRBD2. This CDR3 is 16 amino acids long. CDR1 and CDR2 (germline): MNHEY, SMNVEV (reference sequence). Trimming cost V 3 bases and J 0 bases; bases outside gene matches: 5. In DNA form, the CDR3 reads TGTGCCAGCAGTTTCGGGGCGGGAGCCTCCTACAATGAGCAGTTCTTC. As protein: CASSFGAGASYNEQFF.

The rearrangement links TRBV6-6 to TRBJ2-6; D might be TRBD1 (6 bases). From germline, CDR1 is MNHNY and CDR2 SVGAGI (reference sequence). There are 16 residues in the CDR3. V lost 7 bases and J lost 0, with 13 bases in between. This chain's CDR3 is CASTGTRNSGANVLTF. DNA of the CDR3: TGTGCCAGCACTGGGACACGGAACTCTGGGGCCAACGTCCTGACTTTC.

The CDR3 region has the DNA TGTGCCAGCAGATCTACGAGGGGAGGCTACGAGCAGTACTTC. It encodes CASRSTRGGYEQYF. This chain connects TRBV28 to TRBJ2-7, with D perhaps TRBD2 (6 bases). The CDR3 runs 14 residues. CDR1 is MDHEN and CDR2 is SYDVKM in the germline V gene. Trimming cost V 6 bases and J 3 bases, with 15 bases left between them.

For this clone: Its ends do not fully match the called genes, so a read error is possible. CDR3: CVSSQVAGTNTGELFF. For the CDR3, the DNA is TGTGTCAGCAGCCAAGTCGCGGGAACGAACACCGGGGAGCTGTTTTTT. This chain links TRBV3-1 (or the pseudogene TRBV3-2) with TRBJ2-2, with a tentative D call TRBD2 (6 bases). Germline V gene lookup returns CDR1 LGHDT and CDR2 YNNKEL (reference sequence). The CDR3 is made up of 16 amino acids.

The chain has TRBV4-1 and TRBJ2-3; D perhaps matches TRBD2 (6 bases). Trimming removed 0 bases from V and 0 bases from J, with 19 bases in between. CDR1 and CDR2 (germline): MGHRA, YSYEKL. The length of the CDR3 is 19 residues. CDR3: CASSQDRESAQISTDTQYF. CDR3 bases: TGCGCCAGCAGCCAAGATCGGGAGAGCGCCCAGATTAGCACAGATACGCAGTATTTT.

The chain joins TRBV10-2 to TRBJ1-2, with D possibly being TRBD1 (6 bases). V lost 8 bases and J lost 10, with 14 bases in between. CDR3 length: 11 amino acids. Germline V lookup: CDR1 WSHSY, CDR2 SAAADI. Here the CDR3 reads CASGRGVVYTF. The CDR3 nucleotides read TGCGCCAGCGGCAGGGGAGTAGTCTACACCTTC.

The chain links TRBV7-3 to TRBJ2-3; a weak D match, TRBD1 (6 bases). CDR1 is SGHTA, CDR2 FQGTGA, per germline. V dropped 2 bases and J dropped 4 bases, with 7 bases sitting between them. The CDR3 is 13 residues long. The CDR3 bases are TGTGCCAGCAGCTTAGGGGGCGCAGATACGCAGTATTTT. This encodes CASSLGGADTQYF.

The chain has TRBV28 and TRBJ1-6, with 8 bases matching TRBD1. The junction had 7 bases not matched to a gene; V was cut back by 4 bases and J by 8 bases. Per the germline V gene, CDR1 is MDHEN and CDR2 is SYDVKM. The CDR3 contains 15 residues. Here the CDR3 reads CASSSTGTGDSPLHF. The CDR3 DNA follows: TGTGCCAGCAGTTCAACCGGGACAGGCGATTCACCCCTCCACTTT.

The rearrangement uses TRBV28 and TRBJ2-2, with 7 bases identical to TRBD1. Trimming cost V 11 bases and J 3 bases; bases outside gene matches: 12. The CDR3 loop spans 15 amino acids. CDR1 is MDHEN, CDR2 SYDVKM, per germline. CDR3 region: CALPPTGADTGELFF. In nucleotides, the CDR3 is TGTGCCTTACCCCCCACAGGGGCAGACACCGGGGAGCTGTTTTTT.

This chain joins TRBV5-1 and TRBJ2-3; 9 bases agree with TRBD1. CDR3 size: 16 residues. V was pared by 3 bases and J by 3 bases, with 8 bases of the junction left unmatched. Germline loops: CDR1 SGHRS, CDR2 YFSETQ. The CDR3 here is CASSYRPGQGTDTQYF. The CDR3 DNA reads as TGCGCCAGCAGCTACCGGCCGGGACAGGGTACAGATACGCAGTATTTT.

CDR3 residues: CASSPGTSVEQFF. CDR3 DNA: TGCGCCAGCAGCCCCGGGACTAGCGTTGAGCAGTTCTTC. The chain couples TRBV5-1 to TRBJ2-1; TRBD2 aligns across 10 bases. V dropped 4 bases and J dropped 9; count of bases not matched to a gene: 4. From germline, CDR1 is SGHRS and CDR2 YFSETQ. The CDR3 sequence is 13 residues long. The whole variable domain, remainder taken from reference TRBV5-1 and TRBJ2-1, is KAGVTQTPRYLIKTRGQQVTLSCSPISGHRSVSWYQQTPGQGLQFLFEYFSETQRNKGNFPGRFSGRQFSNSRSEMNVSTLELGDSALYLCASSPGTSVEQFFGPGTRLTVL.

For the CDR3, the DNA is TGTGCCAGCAGTTACGGTAGCGGGACAGGGGGGGCGGAGCAGTACTTC. Translation: CASSYGSGTGGAEQYF. The J gene is TRBJ2-7, the V gene TRBV6-5; 11 positions match TRBD1. Germline V CDR1 and CDR2: MNHEY, SVGAGI. V lost 2 bases and J lost 7; bases outside the gene matches: 10. CDR3 size: 16 residues.

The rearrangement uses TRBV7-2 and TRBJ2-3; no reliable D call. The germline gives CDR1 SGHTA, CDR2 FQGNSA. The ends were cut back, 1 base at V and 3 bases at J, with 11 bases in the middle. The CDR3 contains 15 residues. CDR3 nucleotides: TGTGCCAGCAGCTTAGAGCTGTTTCGGACAGATACGCAGTATTTT. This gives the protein CASSLELFRTDTQYF.